This T cell receptor beta chain came from a study of blood T cell repertoires in COVID-19. About the study: Spain, Italy and the United States supplied samples that represented acute and convalescent COVID-19. Nucleic acid was either cDNA or gDNA, and it came from T cells, B-cell-depleted T cells, or PBMCs.

The authors' processing: Quantification of nucleated cells was approximated via reference gene primer amplification. The table came from immunoSEQ multiplex PCR; TCRdb's copy has only in-frame clones and leaves some out. The V and J calls and clone size are taken from that table; D and trimming were inferred from the DNA. This sample has about 39,000 clones, with about 88% found just once. The CDR3 consists of 16 residues. Germline V gene sequence: CDR1 SGHDT, CDR2 YYEEEE. V gave up 4 bases and J gave up 4 bases, with 17 bases separating them. The sequenced material came from peripheral blood. The rearrangement links TRBV5-6 to TRBJ2-2; D might be TRBD1 (6 bases). The sequence was collected from a human donor in a cohort sampled during active COVID-19. The CDR3 nucleotides are TGTGCCAGCAGCACCCTCTCGTCAGGGGTCACCGGGGAGCTGTTTTTT. Translating it yields CASSTLSSGVTGELFF.